The rows below give T cell receptor beta chains drawn from one sample of a study of blood T cells in healthy people across ages. From the 5' RACE reads, TCRdb called clonotypes with MiXCR, one entry per CDR3 protein. The sample contains over 700,000 distinct CDR3 sequences, roughly 50% of which appear only once. The sample taken for sequencing was blood. These receptors all come from a man aged 80 or over in good health. CDR3s include the opening cysteine and the closing phenylalanine or tryptophan. The D gene is left open where the match is weak. Expanded clones are given a class, and other clones once, few, many or no size at all.

D gene,clone size,J gene,V gene,CDR3 protein,CDR3 DNA
TRBD1,NA,TRBJ2-7,TRBV12-3/TRBV12-4,CASSITGGISYEQYF,TGTGCCAGCAGTATTACAGGGGGGATCTCCTACGAGCAGTACTTC
TRBD2,NA,TRBJ2-1,TRBV24-1,CADRDRSNAGGYNEQFF,TGTGCGGACCGGGATCGTTCAAATGCGGGAGGGTACAATGAGCAGTTCTTC
TRBD1,few,TRBJ1-2,TRBV2,CASSVQGASGGYTF,TGTGCCAGCAGTGTTCAGGGGGCATCGGGTGGCTACACCTTC
NA,once,TRBJ1-1,TRBV10-1,CATQAGGNRSRDSEAFF,TGCGCCACTCAAGCCGGGGGGAACAGGTCAAGGGACTCTGAAGCTTTCTTT
TRBD1,NA,TRBJ2-5,TRBV29-1,CSVGSGTGFETQYF,TGCAGCGTGGGATCCGGGACAGGTTTCGAGACCCAGTACTTC
NA,few,TRBJ2-3,TRBV3-1,CASSRLRDGDLGTQYF,TGTGCCAGCAGCCGCCTAAGGGACGGCGACCTTGGGACGCAGTATTTT
NA,NA,TRBJ2-1,TRBV29-1,CSVIGKEQFF,TGCAGCGTTATAGGAAAGGAGCAGTTCTTC
TRBD2,few,TRBJ2-3,TRBV5-1,CASSLGAGGSDTQYF,TGCGCCAGCAGCTTGGGAGCGGGAGGGTCGGATACGCAGTATTTT
NA,NA,TRBJ2-5,TRBV28,CANSFGIQETQYF,TGTGCCAACAGTTTCGGGATCCAAGAGACCCAGTACTTC
TRBD1,few,TRBJ2-5,TRBV29-1,CSALGQQETQYF,TGCAGCGCGTTGGGACAGCAAGAGACCCAGTACTTC
TRBD2,NA,TRBJ2-4,TRBV5-1,CASSLGTSGNIQYF,TGCGCCAGCAGCTTGGGGACTAGCGGAAACATTCAGTACTTC
TRBD1,NA,TRBJ2-7,TRBV28,CASSRARDRVGEQYF,TGTGCCAGCAGCCGAGCCCGGGACAGAGTGGGGGAGCAGTACTTC
NA,NA,TRBJ1-6,TRBV7-2,CASSLDRGSDSPLHF,TGTGCCAGCAGCTTAGATCGGGGTTCCGACTCACCCCTCCACTTT
NA,NA,TRBJ2-7,TRBV21-1,CASSKPRLGGHEQYF,TGTGCCAGCAGCAAACCCCGACTAGGGGGCCACGAGCAGTACTTC
TRBD2,NA,TRBJ2-1,TRBV4-1,CASSHDPGTSPYNEQFF,TGCGCCAGCAGCCATGATCCCGGGACTAGTCCCTACAATGAGCAGTTCTTC
TRBD1,NA,TRBJ1-5,TRBV15,CATSATGEGQPQHF,TGTGCCACCAGCGCGACAGGGGAGGGTCAGCCCCAGCATTTT
NA,few,TRBJ1-5,TRBV4-1,CASSQDKGGAQPQHF,TGCGCCAGCAGCCAAGATAAGGGGGGGGCTCAGCCCCAGCATTTT
NA,once,TRBJ2-7,TRBV18,CASSPLEGHEQYF,TGTGCCAGCTCACCACTAGAGGGGCATGAGCAGTACTTC
NA,few,TRBJ2-4,TRBV20-1,CSARARGDPPQRYIQYF,TGCAGTGCTAGGGCCAGGGGGGACCCACCGCAGAGGTACATTCAGTACTTC
NA,NA,TRBJ2-1,TRBV12-3/TRBV12-4,CASRGDGYNEQFF,TGTGCCAGCAGGGGGGACGGTTACAATGAGCAGTTCTTC
TRBD1,NA,TRBJ2-1,TRBV6-1,CASTQLTGSGSNEQFF,TGTGCCAGCACCCAATTGACAGGGTCGGGCTCCAATGAGCAGTTCTTC
NA,few,TRBJ2-3,TRBV7-3,CASSSAGLFLDTQYF,TGTGCCAGCAGCTCCGCGGGCCTCTTTCTAGATACGCAGTATTTT
NA,NA,TRBJ2-3,TRBV7-2,CASSSKVADTQYF,TGTGCCAGCAGCTCGAAGGTTGCAGATACGCAGTATTTT
NA,few,TRBJ2-7,TRBV6-6,CASSIGAPYEQYF,TGTGCCAGCAGTATTGGGGCCCCCTACGAGCAGTACTTC
TRBD2,few,TRBJ2-1,TRBV11-2,CASRELSGKGLEQFF,TGTGCCAGCAGGGAGCTGAGCGGGAAGGGGCTGGAGCAGTTCTTC
NA,few,TRBJ1-2,TRBV6-5,CASSEGDGYTF,TGTGCCAGCAGCGAAGGGGATGGCTACACCTTC
TRBD1,NA,TRBJ2-3,TRBV5-1,CASSPSGTGGTDTQYF,TGCGCCAGCAGCCCTTCGGGGACAGGGGGCACAGATACGCAGTATTTT
NA,few,TRBJ2-4,TRBV7-9,CASSSKDASAVGEQYF,TGTGCCAGCAGCTCTAAGGACGCTAGCGCGGTGGGGGAGCAGTACTTC
TRBD1,NA,TRBJ1-4,TRBV2,CASSEWGTGLRANEKLFF,TGTGCCAGCAGTGAATGGGGGACAGGCCTTCGGGCTAATGAAAAACTGTTTTTT
TRBD1,NA,TRBJ2-7,TRBV5-1,CASSERDRRYGSQYF,TGCGCCAGCAGCGAGAGGGACAGGCGGTATGGGTCCCAGTACTTC
NA,NA,TRBJ2-6,TRBV20-1,CSARVGSSGANVLTF,TGCAGTGCTAGGGTCGGGAGCTCTGGGGCCAACGTCCTGACTTTC
NA,few,TRBJ2-5,TRBV5-1,CASSYRDSLETQYF,TGCGCCAGCAGCTACCGGGACTCGTTAGAGACCCAGTACTTC
TRBD2,NA,TRBJ2-6,TRBV4-2,CASSQVVAGGLGANVPTF,TGTGCCAGCAGCCAGGTGGTAGCGGGAGGGCTAGGGGCCAACGTCCCGACTTTC